This TCR beta chain was sequenced in a study of cytomegalovirus exposure and HLA in healthy donors. TCRdb keeps only in-frame clones here, not all; method: immunoSEQ multiplex PCR. The sample holds about 340,000 clones, roughly 90% seen once. With regard to this clone: No antigen is known for it.

Points from the study as a whole: Testing in vitro showed a few CMV-associated chains specific for CMV antigens. Listed as cytomegalovirus-associated were 150 to 200 TCR beta chains. Most TCR sequences proved rare, with some public TCRs found in many donors.

The donors were members of the validation cohort, which comprised about 130 subjects and was separate from the first cohort of 600 to 800 subjects. The specimen was PBMCs. This TCR was recovered from a woman under 30 in good health and CMV-seronegative.

CDR3 in amino acids: CASSRFGEETQYF. The CDR3 DNA sequence: TGTGCCAGTAGTAGGTTCGGGGAAGAGACCCAGTACTTC. The chain joins TRBV19 to TRBJ2-5, with D tentatively TRBD2 (5 bases). This CDR3 comprises 13 residues. The germline CDR1 and CDR2 sequences are LNHDA and SQIVND (reference sequence). Trimming removed 4 bases from V and 3 bases from J, with 9 bases in between. The full variable domain, in which reference TRBV19 and TRBJ2-5 provide the parts outside the CDR3, is DGGITQSPKYLFRKEGQNVTLSCEQNLNHDAMYWYRQDPGQGLRLIYYSQIVNDFQKGDIAEGYSVSREKKESFPLTVTSAQKNPTAFYLCASSRFGEETQYFGPGTRLLVL.